Detailed here is one TCR beta chain. What it binds is not known. The data were obtained in a study of blood T cells in healthy people across ages. As for the study in general: There was about one barcoded beta molecule captured by template switching per two T cells. Whole-study findings and limits: A greater number of naive CD4+ cells and higher diversity distinguished long-lived donors from aged donors.

The use of a sample-barcoded 5' primer and a J-beta primer mix characterized a second PCR of 7 to 11 cycles. TCRdb independently ran MiXCR on the 5' RACE reads; one entry per CDR3 protein. The sample shows some 290,000 distinct CDR3 sequences, 27% of them seen only once. Germline CDR1 MDHEN, CDR2 SYDVKM. The CDR3 length is 15 residues. Trimming at V came to 5 bases and at J to 6 bases, leaving 6 bases not matched to a gene. The source is a woman between 65 and 79 years old in good health. The rearrangement links TRBV28 to TRBJ2-7; TRBD2 matches 14 bases. Sequenced sample: blood. CDR3 in amino acids: CASSLGTSGSREQYF. The CDR3 nucleotides are TGTGCCAGCAGTCTTGGGACTAGCGGGAGTCGCGAGCAGTACTTC.